This TCR beta chain was profiled in a study of T cells in women clearing cervical HPV infection. Study context: With HLA typing for only a few women, HLA confounding remains possible. General study points: Each sample's T-cell count was unknown, possibly confounding richness.

Remarks on this clone: Its antigen is undetermined. The read halts 3 residues ahead of the CDR3 end, with the missing end drawn from the germline J gene.

Dot-blot hybridization genotyped cervical HPV amplified with MY09/MY11 PCR. Produced via immunoSEQ multiplex PCR; TCRdb's table is partial and in-frame only. This sample contains some 9,800 clones. The CDR3 totals 15 residues. V lost 5 bases and J lost 4, with 18 bases in between. Per the germline V gene, CDR1 is MNHEY and CDR2 is SMNVEV (reference sequence). V gene TRBV27 combines with J gene TRBJ2-7, with D perhaps TRBD2 (5 bases). The receptor comes from a woman aged 18 to 75 with a cervical HPV16 infection that either progressed to CIN3+ or cleared (not recorded which). The sample consisted of blood buffy coat. Partial CDR3 DNA: TGTGCCAGCAGTCCCAGCGGAATTCCATTTTACGAG. Amino acids: CASSPSGIPFYE. The complete CDR3 sequence is CASSPSGIPFYEQYF.